This entry lists 28 T cell receptor beta chains sequenced from one sample in a study of cytomegalovirus exposure and HLA in healthy donors (dated by TCRdb to about 2017). Libraries were made using the immunoSEQ multiplex PCR assay. For the multiplex PCR, a mixture combining 60 forward primers for TCR Vbeta segments and 13 reverse primers for TCR Jbeta segments was used. Drawn from immuneACCESS, this table holds only the in-frame rearrangements with V and J called that TCRdb kept. Clones are partly lost; checked studies trace under half to an unresolved V gene and leave the rest unexplained. The sample table contains about 250,000 clones; only one count was recorded for about 88% of them. The ten largest clones represent around 0.22% of the sample. The sequencing sample was made of PBMCs. These receptors came from a girl aged 2 to 9 in good health and CMV-seronegative.

The V and J genes are TRBV19 and TRBJ1-2; the match to TRBD1 covers 7 bases. Germline CDR1 LNHDA, CDR2 SQIVND (reference sequence). This CDR3 spans 13 amino acids. J gave up 8 bases and V 4 bases, and 7 bases lay outside the gene matches. The CDR3 is CASSTRGREGYTF. In DNA form, the CDR3 reads TGTGCCAGTAGTACTAGGGGGCGCGAGGGCTACACCTTC. The variable domain in full, completed from reference TRBV19 and TRBJ1-2, reads DGGITQSPKYLFRKEGQNVTLSCEQNLNHDAMYWYRQDPGQGLRLIYYSQIVNDFQKGDIAEGYSVSREKKESFPLTVTSAQKNPTAFYLCASSTRGREGYTFGSGTRLTVV.

The V call is TRBV28, the J call TRBJ2-5; 7 bases align to TRBD1. CDR1 is MDHEN, CDR2 SYDVKM, per germline. The trim removed 6 bases at V and 4 bases at J, leaving 11 bases unmatched. There are 15 residues in the CDR3. CDR3 nucleotide sequence: TGTGCCAGCAGCGGGGTTAGGGGGCGGCGAGAGACCCAGTACTTC. Amino acid sequence: CASSGVRGRRETQYF.

V and J are TRBV10-3 and TRBJ1-5; no firm D call. CDR3 size: 16 residues. V lost 8 bases, J lost 5 bases, and 22 bases lay in between. Germline CDR1 is ENHRY and CDR2 is SYGVKD. The CDR3 nucleotides read TGTGCCATCCGGGCCGGCAAGCTAATGGGAGATCAGCCCCAGCATTTT. Amino acids: CAIRAGKLMGDQPQHF.

The chain joins TRBV29-1 to TRBJ1-1; the D is unclear. Germline V lookup: CDR1 SQVTM, CDR2 ANQGSEA. The CDR3 runs to 13 residues. Trimming removed 3 bases at V and 2 bases at J, with 10 bases between. This CDR3 reads CSVERALNTEAFF. The CDR3 coding sequence is TGCAGCGTTGAGAGGGCGCTCAACACTGAAGCTTTCTTT.

This clone was counted a few times. The chain carries TRBV10-3 and TRBJ1-4, with 8 bases fitting TRBD1. The CDR3 length is 18 residues. Germline V gene lookup returns CDR1 ENHRY and CDR2 SYGVKD. The junction had 8 bases not matched to a gene; V was cut back by 2 bases and J by 0 bases. Written as DNA, the CDR3 is TGTGCCATCAGTGAGACGATGAAACAGGGGGCAACTAATGAAAAACTGTTTTTT. Residues: CAISETMKQGATNEKLFF.

The chain employs TRBV11-1 and TRBJ2-2; D unresolved. Trimming pared 3 bases from V and 2 bases from J, leaving 16 bases between. Germline V gene sequence: CDR1 SGHAT, CDR2 FQDESV (reference sequence). This CDR3 has 17 amino acids. CDR3 protein: CASSFPRQLSNTGELFF. Here the CDR3 DNA reads TGTGCCAGCAGCTTTCCCCGTCAACTATCAAACACCGGGGAGCTGTTTTTT.

The gene calls are TRBV7-7 and TRBJ2-3; D is perhaps TRBD1 (6 bases). V lost 3 bases and J 4 bases, leaving 20 bases between the germline ends. Looked up from germline, CDR1 is SSHAT and CDR2 is FNYEAQ (reference sequence). The CDR3 has 17 residues. Written as DNA, the CDR3 is TGTGCCAGCAGCTTCCTCCTTCCAGGGGCCGCGTCAGATACGCAGTATTTT. It translates to CASSFLLPGAASDTQYF. Complete variable domain (other parts from reference TRBV7-7 and TRBJ2-3): GAGVSQSPRYKVTKRGQDVTLRCDPISSHATLYWYQQALGQGPEFLTYFNYEAQPDKSGLPSDRFSAERPEGSISTLTIQRTEQRDSAMYRCASSFLLPGAASDTQYFGPGTRLTVL.

This rearrangement joins TRBV10-3 to TRBJ1-1; no clear D gene. The CDR3 covers 15 residues. Trimming left V 4 bases short and J 3 bases short, with 15 bases between. Germline V CDR1 and CDR2: ENHRY, SYGVKD. The CDR3 sequence is CAISGSAGSDTEAFF. The CDR3 coding sequence is TGTGCCATCAGTGGATCTGCGGGTTCGGACACTGAAGCTTTCTTT.

The chain recombines TRBV28 with TRBJ2-3, with TRBD2 identical over 7 bases. The V gene's germline CDR1 is MDHEN and CDR2 SYDVKM. This CDR3 spans 14 amino acids. The J segment lost 2 bases and the V segment lost 3 bases, leaving 2 bases of the junction unmatched. Here the CDR3 reads CASSLGTITDTQYF. CDR3 in DNA: TGTGCCAGCAGTTTGGGGACTATCACAGATACGCAGTATTTT.

V gene TRBV18 combines with J gene TRBJ2-3; 14 nucleotides align to TRBD2. Trimming at V came to 3 bases and at J to 2 bases, leaving 1 base not matched to a gene. CDR3 length equals 16 residues. The germline V gene encodes CDR1 KGHSH and CDR2 LQKENI. CDR3 in amino acids: CASSPGLAGATDTQYF. CDR3 sequence (DNA): TGTGCCAGCTCACCGGGACTAGCGGGAGCCACAGATACGCAGTATTTT.

V and J are TRBV6-1 and TRBJ1-5; TRBD1 matches 8 bases. This CDR3 comprises 14 residues. V gave up 3 bases and J gave up 4 bases; unmatched junction bases: 2. The germline V gene has CDR1 MNHNS and CDR2 SASEGT. As DNA, the CDR3 is TGTGCCAGCAGTGAGGACAGGGTAAATCAGCCCCAGCATTTT. This translates into CASSEDRVNQPQHF.

This clone was seen a single time. The chain carries TRBV2 and TRBJ2-5, with 8 bases matching TRBD2. V shed 2 bases and J 5 bases; nucleotides not matched to a gene: 16. The CDR3 has 18 residues. CDR1 is SNHLY, CDR2 FYNNEI, per germline. The chain's CDR3 is CASSEIGPGGPIFETQYF. In DNA form, the CDR3 reads TGTGCCAGCAGTGAAATCGGGCCGGGGGGGCCGATTTTTGAGACCCAGTACTTC.

This sequence joins TRBV14 and TRBJ1-2, with D possibly TRBD1 on 5 matching bases. The CDR3 is 14 amino acids. Per germline, CDR1 SGHDN and CDR2 FVKESK. V gave up 1 base and J gave up 2 bases, with 8 bases separating them. DNA of the CDR3: TGTGCCAGCAGCCAAGTGACAGACAACTATGGCTACACCTTC. Protein: CASSQVTDNYGYTF.

This chain joins TRBV5-4 and TRBJ2-3, with 9 bases matching TRBD2. Germline V gives CDR1 SGHNT, CDR2 YYREEE (reference sequence). V was pared by 4 bases and J by 3 bases, with 12 bases of the junction left unmatched. The CDR3 has 17 amino acids. CDR3 loop: CASSQDSLAGVTDTQYF. In DNA, the CDR3 is TGTGCCAGCAGCCAAGACTCCTTAGCGGGAGTAACAGATACGCAGTATTTT.

This rearrangement joins TRBV5-5 to TRBJ2-7, with 7 bases identical to TRBD1. With V trimmed by 4 bases and J by 2 bases, 3 bases remained unmatched. Per germline, CDR1 SGHKS and CDR2 YYEKEE (reference sequence). The CDR3 is 13 amino acids. CDR3 region: CASSPGTAYEQYF. Here the CDR3 DNA reads TGTGCCAGCAGCCCGGGGACAGCCTACGAGCAGTACTTC.

The chain recombines TRBV10-1 with TRBJ2-1; 10 bases agree with TRBD2. V lost 2 bases to trimming and J lost 13 bases; unmatched junction nucleotides: 5. Germline CDR1 reads WNHNN; CDR2 reads SYGVQD (reference sequence). The CDR3 covers 13 residues. The CDR3 region has the DNA TGCGCCAGCAGTGAGGTAGCGGGAGGTATACAGTTCTTC. This gives the protein CASSEVAGGIQFF.

This clone has only one observation. The chain employs TRBV7-3 and TRBJ2-7; possible D gene TRBD1, 5 bases. CDR1 SGHTA and CDR2 FQGTGA come from the germline V gene. The CDR3 length is 16 residues. The V end lost 2 bases, the J end lost 0 bases, and 14 bases lay between the germline ends. The CDR3 loop reads CASSLVGRVGSYEQYF. The CDR3 DNA sequence: TGTGCCAGCAGCTTAGTAGGCAGGGTCGGCTCCTACGAGCAGTACTTC.

CDR3 coding DNA: TGTGCCAGCAGCGCCGACAGGGCGGACGTCCTGACTTTC. Its translation is CASSADRADVLTF. This chain uses TRBV9 with TRBJ2-6, with 7 bases that match TRBD1. The CDR3 is 13 amino acids. With 3 bases clipped from V and 11 bases from J, the junction kept 5 bases outside the gene matches. Germline V gene data show CDR1 as SGDLS and CDR2 as YYNGEE. Based on the CDR3 plus reference TRBV9 and TRBJ2-6, the full variable domain is DSGVTQTPKHLITATGQRVTLRCSPRSGDLSVYWYQQSLDQGLQFLIQYYNGEERAKGNILERFSAQQFPDLHSELNLSSLELGDSALYFCASSADRADVLTFGAGSRLTVL.

The gene calls are TRBV9 and TRBJ1-4; unclear D gene. V lost 4 bases and J 0 bases, leaving 10 bases between the germline ends. The V gene's germline CDR1 is SGDLS and CDR2 YYNGEE. This CDR3 has 15 residues. The DNA for the CDR3 is TGTGCCAGCAGCCCCCACAGTGCAACTAATGAAAAACTGTTTTTT. This encodes CASSPHSATNEKLFF.

About this clone: Without the conserved terminal phenylalanine or tryptophan, this CDR3 likely stems from a read error. The DNA is omitted, as the CDR3 cannot be located on it reliably, and the CDR3 follows TCRdb's listing. The chain links TRBV7-9 to TRBJ1-5; TRBD1 is the table's D call and was not checked against the DNA. 10 amino acids form the CDR3, both terminal residues included. Germline V gene data show CDR1 as SEHNR and CDR2 as FQNEAQ (reference sequence). This CDR3 is CSSSRRDSLI.

The V gene is TRBV7-9, the J gene TRBJ1-4, with TRBD1 identical over 9 bases. The V gene end was trimmed by 5 bases and the J gene end by 5 bases; junction bases not matched to a gene: 3. CDR3 length: 14 amino acids. Germline V gene sequence: CDR1 SEHNR, CDR2 FQNEAQ (reference sequence). The DNA of the CDR3 is TGTGCCAGCAGCAAAGGGACAGGGAATGAAAAACTGTTTTTT. It yields the protein CASSKGTGNEKLFF.

The chain uses TRBV2 and TRBJ1-1; D may be TRBD1 (5 bases). CDR1 and CDR2 (germline): SNHLY, FYNNEI. The CDR3 runs 13 residues. V was cut by 6 bases and J by 0 bases, with 8 bases left in between. CDR3 loop: CASSRQMNTEAFF. DNA of the CDR3: TGTGCCAGCAGCAGACAGATGAACACTGAAGCTTTCTTT.

The chain combines TRBV2 with TRBJ1-4; D ambiguous. With 6 bases removed from V and 2 bases from J, the gap between germline ends came to 10 bases. The CDR3 spans 14 residues. Germline V CDR1 and CDR2: SNHLY, FYNNEI. In DNA, the CDR3 is TGTGCCAGCAGGGCTCGAGGTACTAATGAAAAACTGTTTTTT. It is translated as CASRARGTNEKLFF.

The chain combines TRBV5-1 with TRBJ1-5; D is unclear. CDR3 length: 17 residues. Per germline, CDR1 SGHRS and CDR2 YFSETQ. V lost 6 bases, J lost 6 bases, and 25 bases lay in between. The CDR3 loop reads CASIKTPPNGVSQPQHF. For the CDR3, the DNA is TGCGCCAGCATCAAAACTCCTCCAAACGGGGTGAGTCAGCCCCAGCATTTT.

J is TRBJ1-2 and V is TRBV19; 9 bases are shared with TRBD1. CDR1 is LNHDA and CDR2 is SQIVND in the germline V gene (reference sequence). V lost 6 bases, J lost 4 bases, and 6 bases stayed unmatched. CDR3 length: 14 residues. The CDR3 DNA is TGTGCCAGTAGCTCACAGGGGGCGGCCTATGGCTACACCTTC. It specifies CASSSQGAAYGYTF.

A single count supports this clone. The chain uses TRBV6-1 and TRBJ2-2, with 10 bases lining up with TRBD1. The CDR3 consists of 15 residues. Germline values: CDR1 MNHNS, CDR2 SASEGT. Germline trimming cut 5 bases from V and 6 bases from J; bases unmatched to any gene: 6. The chain's CDR3 is CASSPRTGGSGELFF. The CDR3 coding sequence is TGTGCCAGCAGTCCCCGGACAGGGGGTTCCGGGGAGCTGTTTTTT.

The chain is built from TRBV4-1 and TRBJ1-5, with 9 positions matching TRBD1. Germline CDR1 MGHRA, CDR2 YSYEKL. The CDR3 has 16 amino acids. Trimming at V came to 2 bases and at J to 3 bases, leaving 5 bases not matched to a gene. The CDR3 protein is CASSQRDRALNQPQHF. DNA for the CDR3: TGCGCCAGCAGCCAACGGGACAGGGCTCTCAATCAGCCCCAGCATTTT.

The chain combines TRBV10-2 with TRBJ2-5; D possibly corresponds to TRBD2 (6 bases). Per germline, CDR1 WSHSY and CDR2 SAAADI. The CDR3 has 13 residues. The germline V and J ends were trimmed by 5 bases and 3 bases, with 10 bases remaining between them. CDR3 bases: TGCGCCAGCAGTTTTTTAGCGGAAGAGACCCAGTACTTC. It translates to CASSFLAEETQYF.